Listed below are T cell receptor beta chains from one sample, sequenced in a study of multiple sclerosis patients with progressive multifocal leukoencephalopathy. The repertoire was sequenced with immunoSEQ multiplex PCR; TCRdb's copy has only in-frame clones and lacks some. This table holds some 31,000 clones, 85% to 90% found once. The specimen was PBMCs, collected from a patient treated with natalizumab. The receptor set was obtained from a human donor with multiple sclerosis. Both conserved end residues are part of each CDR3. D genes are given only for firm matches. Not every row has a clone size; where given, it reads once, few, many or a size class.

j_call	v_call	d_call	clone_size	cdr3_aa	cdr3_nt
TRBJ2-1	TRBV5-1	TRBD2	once	CASSLVAGGGNEQFF	TGCGCCAGCAGCTTGGTTGCGGGAGGGGGGAATGAGCAGTTCTTC
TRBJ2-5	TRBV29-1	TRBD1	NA	CSHGTVQETQYF	TGCAGCCATGGGACAGTCCAAGAGACCCAGTACTTC
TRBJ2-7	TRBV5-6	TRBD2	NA	CASSPGTSGTYEQYF	TGTGCCAGCAGCCCCGGGACTAGCGGAACCTACGAGCAGTACTTC
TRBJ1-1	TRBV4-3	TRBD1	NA	CASSQDWGTGEAFF	TGCGCCAGCAGCCAAGATTGGGGGACAGGGGAAGCTTTCTTT
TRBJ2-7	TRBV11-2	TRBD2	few	CASRGLAGPYEQYF	TGTGCCAGCAGAGGACTAGCGGGCCCCTACGAGCAGTACTTC
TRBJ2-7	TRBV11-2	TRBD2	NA	CASRGLAGMSSYEQYF	TGTGCCAGCCGCGGACTAGCGGGAATGTCCTCCTACGAGCAGTACTTC
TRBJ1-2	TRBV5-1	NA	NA	CASSLGQGGNYGYTF	TGCGCCAGCAGCTTGGGGCAGGGTGGGAACTATGGCTACACCTTC
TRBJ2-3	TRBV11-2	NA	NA	CASSFGTAKVTDTQYF	TGTGCCAGCAGCTTCGGCACAGCGAAGGTTACAGATACGCAGTATTTT
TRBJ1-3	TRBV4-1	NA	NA	CASRPDRPSGNTIYF	TGCGCCAGCAGGCCAGACAGGCCGTCTGGAAACACCATATATTTT
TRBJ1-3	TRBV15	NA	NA	CATSRDKQVPGNTIYF	TGTGCCACCAGCAGGGACAAACAGGTCCCAGGAAACACCATATATTTT
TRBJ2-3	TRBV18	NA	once	CASSPYSDTQYF	TGTGCCAGCTCACCCTATTCAGATACGCAGTATTTT
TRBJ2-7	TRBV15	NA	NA	CATSRVRGYEQYF	TGTGCCACCAGCAGAGTGAGGGGGTACGAGCAGTACTTC
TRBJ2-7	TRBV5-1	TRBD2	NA	CASSVGPSGYSYEQYF	TGCGCCAGCAGCGTCGGACCTAGCGGTTACTCCTACGAGCAGTACTTC
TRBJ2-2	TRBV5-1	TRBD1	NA	CASSPGTATGELFF	TGCGCCAGCAGCCCCGGGACAGCTACCGGGGAGCTGTTTTTT
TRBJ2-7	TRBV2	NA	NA	CASSEGGLGAYEQYF	TGTGCCAGCAGTGAGGGGGGACTGGGAGCCTACGAGCAGTACTTC
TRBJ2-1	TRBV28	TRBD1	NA	CASSQTGEALYEQFF	TGTGCCAGCAGTCAGACAGGGGAGGCCTTGTATGAGCAGTTCTTC
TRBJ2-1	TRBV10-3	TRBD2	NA	CAARSASGNEQFF	TGTGCCGCCCGCTCGGCTAGCGGGAATGAGCAGTTCTTC
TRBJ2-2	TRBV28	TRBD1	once	CASRSGQGNTGELFF	TGTGCCAGCAGGTCGGGACAGGGGAACACCGGGGAGCTGTTTTTT
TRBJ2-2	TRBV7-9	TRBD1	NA	CASRHPGTGATGELFF	TGTGCCAGCAGACACCCCGGGACAGGAGCCACCGGGGAGCTGTTTTTT
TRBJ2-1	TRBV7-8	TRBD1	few	CASSPRTGGGFF	TGTGCCAGCAGCCCGCGGACAGGGGGCGGTTTCTTC
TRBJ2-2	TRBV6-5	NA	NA	CASSYSGVTGELFF	TGTGCCAGCAGTTACTCAGGGGTAACCGGGGAGCTGTTTTTT
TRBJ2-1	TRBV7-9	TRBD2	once	CASSAAGGPDEQFF	TGTGCCAGCAGCGCAGCGGGAGGGCCCGATGAGCAGTTCTTC
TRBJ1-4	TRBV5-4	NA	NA	CASSLSQGRNEKLFF	TGTGCCAGCAGCTTGAGTCAGGGAAGGAATGAAAAACTGTTTTTT
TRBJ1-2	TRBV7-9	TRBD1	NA	CASSTERQGANYGYTF	TGTGCCAGCAGCACGGAACGACAGGGGGCCAACTATGGCTACACCTTC
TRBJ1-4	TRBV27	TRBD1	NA	CASSLLGGEGEKLFF	TGTGCCAGCAGTCTCCTAGGGGGCGAAGGTGAAAAACTGTTTTTT
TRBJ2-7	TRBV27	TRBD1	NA	CASGKSDRGQGEQYF	TGTGCCAGCGGGAAGTCGGACAGGGGGCAGGGCGAGCAGTACTTC
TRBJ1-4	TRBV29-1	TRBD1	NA	CSVEADRGRDEKLFF	TGCAGCGTTGAGGCTGACAGGGGGCGCGATGAAAAACTGTTTTTT
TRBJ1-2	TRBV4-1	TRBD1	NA	CASSAGMDRENYGYTF	TGCGCCAGCAGCGCCGGCATGGACAGGGAGAACTATGGCTACACCTTC